This entry lists 17 T cell receptor beta chains sequenced from one sample in a study of STAT5B mutations in CD4+ large granular lymphocyte leukemia. Profiled with immunoSEQ multiplex PCR; TCRdb holds only in-frame clones, not every one. The table has 20,000 to 25,000 clones, 60% to 80% seen once; the top ten hold less than 10%. Sequenced: CD4+ T cells from blood buffy coats. These receptors came from a human donor in good health.

The chain carries TRBV6-1 and TRBJ2-3; D is unclear. The germline gives CDR1 MNHNS, CDR2 SASEGT. V lost 7 bases, J lost 4 bases, and 15 bases lay in between. The CDR3 is 14 residues long. Here the CDR3 reads CASKWFSGPDTQYF. The CDR3 nucleotides are TGTGCCAGCAAATGGTTCTCCGGGCCAGATACGCAGTATTTT.

This sequence joins TRBV25-1 and TRBJ2-2; 7 positions match TRBD1. The length of the CDR3 is 16 residues. V was pared by 7 bases and J by 3 bases, with 11 bases of the junction left unmatched. Per germline, CDR1 MGHDK and CDR2 SYGVNS. The CDR3 loop is CASTRTGSRDTGELFF. As DNA, the CDR3 is TGTGCCAGCACTCGGACAGGCTCAAGGGACACCGGGGAGCTGTTTTTT.

The rearrangement links TRBV5-4 to TRBJ2-5, with 13 bases identical to TRBD2. The CDR3 runs to 16 residues. J was trimmed by 1 base and V by 3 bases; bases with no gene match: 3. CDR1 and CDR2 from the germline V gene are SGHNT and YYREEE (reference sequence). CDR3: CASSSTSGRAQETQYF. DNA of the CDR3: TGTGCCAGCAGCTCCACTAGCGGGAGGGCCCAAGAGACCCAGTACTTC.

The V and J genes are TRBV5-1 and TRBJ2-7; TRBD1 might be the D (7 bases). The CDR3 length is 13 residues. V lost 7 bases and J 1 base, leaving 12 bases between the germline ends. CDR1 is SGHRS and CDR2 is YFSETQ in the germline V gene. The CDR3 nucleotides read TGCGCCAGCTGCGGGACAGTTTCCTACGAGCAGTACTTC. As protein: CASCGTVSYEQYF.

The CDR3 DNA reads as TGTGCCAGCAGCCCCCAGACAGGGGGGTTCTATGGCTACACCTTC. Protein sequence: CASSPQTGGFYGYTF. The chain couples TRBV7-2 to TRBJ1-2; 9 bases map to TRBD1. V shed 5 bases and J 4 bases; nucleotides not matched to a gene: 8. The CDR3 covers 15 residues. Germline CDR1 SGHTA, CDR2 FQGNSA.

The V call is TRBV9, the J call TRBJ1-3; tentatively, D is TRBD1 (5 bases). V dropped 5 bases and J dropped 3 bases, with 15 bases sitting between them. The CDR3 runs 15 residues. The germline V gene has CDR1 SGDLS and CDR2 YYNGEE. Here the CDR3 DNA reads TGTGCCAGCAGACAAGGGACCGGAGGTGGAAACACCATATATTTT. Translated, it gives CASRQGTGGGNTIYF. Full variable domain (rest looked up from reference TRBV9 and TRBJ1-3): DSGVTQTPKHLITATGQRVTLRCSPRSGDLSVYWYQQSLDQGLQFLIQYYNGEERAKGNILERFSAQQFPDLHSELNLSSLELGDSALYFCASRQGTGGGNTIYFGEGSWLTVV.

The V gene is TRBV28, the J gene TRBJ2-7; the match to TRBD1 covers 9 bases. The germline V gene encodes CDR1 MDHEN and CDR2 SYDVKM. The V segment lost 3 bases and the J segment 12 bases; nucleotides outside the gene matches: 9. The CDR3 is made up of 13 amino acids. Here the CDR3 reads CASSFRDRVTPYV. Written as DNA, the CDR3 is TGTGCCAGCAGTTTCCGGGACAGGGTCACTCCGTACGTC.

The V gene is TRBV6-5, the J gene TRBJ2-7; no clear D gene. The germline V gene encodes CDR1 MNHEY and CDR2 SVGAGI. There are 13 residues in the CDR3. V lost 0 bases and J 4 bases, leaving 7 bases between the germline ends. The CDR3 nucleotides read TGTGCCAGCAGTTACTCTCCAATTTACGAGCAGTACGTC. It translates to CASSYSPIYEQYV.

The rearrangement joins TRBV7-3 to TRBJ2-5, with 7 bases matching TRBD2. The CDR3 sequence is 15 residues long. J lost 0 bases, V lost 0 bases, and 1 base had no gene match. Germline V gene lookup returns CDR1 SGHTA and CDR2 FQGTGA. The CDR3 sequence is CASSLTGGNQETQYF. CDR3 in DNA: TGTGCCAGCAGCTTAACGGGAGGGAACCAAGAGACCCAGTACTTC.

The V and J genes are TRBV29-1 and TRBJ2-5, with 10 nucleotides matching TRBD1. Germline trimming cut 1 base from V and 5 bases from J; bases unmatched to any gene: 4. This CDR3 region has 14 residues. The germline V gene has CDR1 SQVTM and CDR2 ANQGSEA. CDR3 DNA sequence: TGCAGCGTTGAAGGTTCGGACAGGGGGGAGACCCAGTACTTC. Translation: CSVEGSDRGETQYF. Full variable domain (rest looked up from reference TRBV29-1 and TRBJ2-5): SAVISQKPSRDICQRGTSLTIQCQVDSQVTMMFWYRQQPGQSLTLIATANQGSEATYESGFVIDKFPISRPNLTFSTLTVSNMSPEDSSIYLCSVEGSDRGETQYFGPGTRLLVL.

The rearrangement links TRBV9 to TRBJ2-5, with 10 bases matching TRBD2. Looked up from germline, CDR1 is SGDLS and CDR2 is YYNGEE. The CDR3 has 18 residues. With 4 bases clipped from V and 8 bases from J, the junction kept 20 bases outside the gene matches. The CDR3 here is CASSPSLAGASPFGTQYF. Here the CDR3 DNA reads TGTGCCAGCAGCCCCAGCCTAGCGGGGGCCTCTCCATTTGGCACCCAGTACTTC.

The chain uses TRBV4-1 and TRBJ2-1; no reliable D call. Between the trimmed V and J ends, which lost 1 base and 2 bases, there was a span of 12 bases. The CDR3 has 16 residues. CDR1 is MGHRA, CDR2 YSYEKL, per germline. The CDR3 loop is CASSQAPFSAYNEQFF. CDR3 nucleotides: TGCGCCAGCAGCCAAGCACCTTTTTCGGCCTACAATGAGCAGTTCTTC.

This clone came up a few times. Here the CDR3 reads CASKGRLGNQPQHF. CDR3 nucleotide sequence: TGTGCCAGCAAAGGCCGGTTGGGCAATCAGCCCCAGCATTTT. The chain combines TRBV6-5 with TRBJ1-5; D is unclear. Trimming pared 7 bases from V and 2 bases from J, leaving 12 bases between. Germline CDR1 MNHEY, CDR2 SVGAGI. This CDR3 has 14 residues.

This rearrangement joins TRBV4-1 to TRBJ2-7, with 12 bases fitting TRBD2. This CDR3 contains 16 residues. V gave up 3 bases and J gave up 0 bases; unmatched junction bases: 3. Germline V gene lookup returns CDR1 MGHRA and CDR2 YSYEKL. Written as DNA, the CDR3 is TGCGCCAGCAGCCAGGCACTAGCGGGGGGCTCCTACGAGCAGTACTTC. Protein: CASSQALAGGSYEQYF.

J is TRBJ2-3 and V is TRBV9, with 9 bases fitting TRBD2. J was trimmed by 1 base and V by 3 bases; bases with no gene match: 3. CDR1 and CDR2 (germline): SGDLS, YYNGEE. The CDR3 is 15 residues long. The CDR3 coding sequence is TGTGCCAGCAGCGCCAGACTAGCGGGCACAGATACGCAGTATTTT. This codes for CASSARLAGTDTQYF.

This clone was found a few times. The chain recombines TRBV6-5 with TRBJ1-6; D ambiguous. From germline, CDR1 is MNHEY and CDR2 SVGAGI. This CDR3 has 16 amino acids. The germline V and J ends were trimmed by 0 bases and 7 bases, with 13 bases remaining between them. CDR3: CASSYSGRPSNSPLHF. CDR3 bases: TGTGCCAGCAGTTACTCTGGGAGGCCGTCCAATTCACCCCTCCACTTT.

This sequence joins TRBV7-9 and TRBJ2-3, with TRBD2 matching over 8 bases. The CDR3 covers 13 residues. Germline CDR1 SEHNR, CDR2 FQNEAQ (reference sequence). The V gene end was trimmed by 11 bases and the J gene end by 4 bases; junction bases not matched to a gene: 8. The CDR3 nucleotides are TGTGCCCTTGGGCTAGCGGGCTCAGATACGCAGTATTTT. It specifies CALGLAGSDTQYF.